Presented here are 23 T cell receptor beta chains from one specimen sequenced in a study of early T cells in non-severe SARS-CoV-2 infection (dated by TCRdb to the early 2020s). To prepare the library, 5' RACE was applied. Sequencing was performed on a NextSeq 500. The public reads were reanalyzed by TCRdb: fastp trimming at Q25, MiXCR alignment, in-frame beta chains only. For every CDR3 protein sequence, its rows merge into one entry that carries the most common genes and DNA. In all, the sample holds about 62,000 distinct CDR3 sequences, and less than 10% of those were seen once. Over 0.95% of the sample is held by the ten biggest clonotypes. What was sequenced was whole blood. The receptors derive from an adult who was a healthcare worker with PCR-confirmed SARS-CoV-2 infection or an uninfected control (not recorded which).

This clonotype has only a few counts. The gene calls are TRBV2 and TRBJ2-5; D is undetermined. V lost 6 bases and J 1 base, leaving 21 bases between the germline ends. The CDR3 sequence is 17 residues long. The germline CDR1 and CDR2 sequences are SNHLY and FYNNEI. CDR3 region: CASSARSLRLSQETQYF. In DNA, the CDR3 is TGTGCCAGCAGCGCTCGGTCCTTACGACTTAGCCAAGAGACCCAGTACTTC. The whole variable domain, remainder taken from reference TRBV2 and TRBJ2-5, is EPEVTQTPSHQVTQMGQEVILRCVPISNHLYFYWYRQILGQKVEFLVSFYNNEISEKSEIFDDQFSVERPDGSNFTLKIRSTKLEDSAMYFCASSARSLRLSQETQYFGPGTRLLVL.

This CDR3 reads CACSIPNRDNSPLHF. In DNA form, the CDR3 reads TGTGCCTGTAGTATCCCGAACAGGGATAATTCACCCCTCCACTTT. The chain combines TRBV30 with TRBJ1-6, with D maybe TRBD1 (6 bases). Germline V CDR1 and CDR2: GTSNPN, SVGIG (reference sequence). Trimming took 6 bases from V and 5 from J, leaving 17 bases between them. CDR3 length equals 15 residues.

Many counts were recorded for this clonotype. V usage is TRBV12-5 and J usage is TRBJ2-2; D uncertain. V was shortened by 0 bases and J by 7 bases, with 9 bases between the two germline ends. The length of the CDR3 is 14 residues. The germline CDR1 and CDR2 sequences are LGHNT and FRNRAP. CDR3 protein: CASGLVFQDGELFF. The CDR3 coding sequence is TGTGCTAGTGGTTTGGTGTTTCAGGACGGGGAGCTGTTTTTT.

This clonotype has more than one count but fewer than ten. This rearrangement joins TRBV29-1 to TRBJ1-4; D possibly corresponds to TRBD1 (6 bases). CDR1 SQVTM and CDR2 ANQGSEA come from the germline V gene. The CDR3 consists of 14 residues. Trimming removed 1 base at V and 8 bases at J, with 14 bases between. CDR3 sequence: CSVEGQGRGEKLFF. The DNA of the CDR3 is TGCAGCGTTGAAGGCCAGGGGAGGGGAGAAAAACTGTTTTTT.

This clonotype has at least ten counts. The V gene is TRBV2, the J gene TRBJ2-2, with D unclear. This CDR3 is built from 15 residues. In germline, CDR1 is SNHLY, CDR2 FYNNEI. V lost 2 bases and J 1 base, leaving 8 bases between the germline ends. DNA for the CDR3: TGTGCCAGCAGTGAAACGGGCCTGAACACCGGGGAGCTGTTTTTT. Translated: CASSETGLNTGELFF.

This clonotype was counted only a few times. The CDR3 nucleotides are TGTGCCAGCAGTTCCCGACCTCGGACCGGTCAGTACTTC. Translating gives CASSSRPRTGQYF. The chain links TRBV6-5 to TRBJ2-4; D is uncertain. This CDR3 comprises 13 residues. Germline CDR1 and CDR2: MNHEY and SVGAGI. V lost 4 bases and J lost 12, with 16 bases in between.

As to this clonotype: This may be a read error, as it is one base from a much larger clone. The chain recombines TRBV29-1 with TRBJ1-1; maybe TRBD1 (6 bases). The CDR3 has 13 residues. CDR1 SQVTM and CDR2 ANQGSEA come from the germline V gene. In DNA, the CDR3 is TGCAGCGCACAGGGCCGCCTGAACACTGAAACTTTCTTT. Translating gives CSAQGRLNTETFF.

Many counts were recorded for this clonotype. The chain has TRBV7-7 and TRBJ1-2; TRBD1 is a possible D gene (5 bases). This CDR3 has 14 amino acids. CDR1 is SSHAT and CDR2 is FNYEAQ in the germline V gene (reference sequence). V was trimmed by 4 bases and J by 2 bases, leaving 11 bases between them. DNA of the CDR3: TGTGCCAGCAGCTACCGGGACGGGAACTATGGCTACACCTTC. Its translation: CASSYRDGNYGYTF.

The V call is TRBV10-1, the J call TRBJ1-2, with D uncertain. The CDR3 length is 16 residues. Trimming took 0 bases from V and 4 from J, leaving 15 bases between them. CDR1 is WNHNN and CDR2 is SYGVQD in the germline V gene (reference sequence). CDR3 loop: CASSESGRPEAYGYTF. For the CDR3, the DNA is TGCGCCAGCAGTGAGTCAGGTCGTCCGGAGGCCTATGGCTACACCTTC.

This clonotype was counted ten times or more. The chain is built from TRBV12-3 or TRBV12-4 and TRBJ1-3; tentatively, D is TRBD1 (6 bases). This CDR3 comprises 14 residues. V was shortened by 6 bases and J by 1 base, with 10 bases between the two germline ends. The CDR3, as DNA: TGTGCCAGCAGCACAGGGTTTTCTGGAAACACCATATATTTT. Protein sequence: CASSTGFSGNTIYF.

This chain connects TRBV10-1 to TRBJ1-2; D uncertain. Germline values: CDR1 WNHNN, CDR2 SYGVQD (reference sequence). The CDR3 is made up of 13 amino acids. V gave up 6 bases and J gave up 3 bases, with 11 bases separating them. CDR3 amino acids: CASSPNPDYGYTF. The CDR3 nucleotides are TGCGCCAGCAGCCCAAATCCCGACTATGGCTACACCTTC.

In this sample, this clonotype turned up many times. The rearrangement uses TRBV20-1 and TRBJ2-3, with 11 bases identical to TRBD2. Germline CDR1 is DFQATT and CDR2 is SNEGSKA (reference sequence). J gave up 5 bases and V 3 bases, and 4 bases lay outside the gene matches. The CDR3 length is 14 residues. CDR3 nucleotides: TGCAGTGCTAGCACTAGCGGGGGCGGAGATACGCAGTATTTT. It yields the protein CSASTSGGGDTQYF.

The chain is built from TRBV19 and TRBJ1-2; D is possibly TRBD1 (5 bases). The CDR3 has 13 amino acids. Germline V gene sequence: CDR1 LNHDA, CDR2 SQIVND (reference sequence). The V gene lost 4 bases and the J gene lost 4 bases, with 10 bases spanning the gap. As DNA, the CDR3 is TGTGCCAGTAGTAATCGGACAAGCTATGGCTACACCTTC. Encoded protein: CASSNRTSYGYTF.

The rearrangement links TRBV10-3 to TRBJ1-5, with D possibly matching TRBD1 (5 bases). Trimming removed 0 bases from V and 6 bases from J, with 9 bases in between. This CDR3 comprises 14 residues. CDR1 and CDR2 (germline): ENHRY, SYGVKD. CDR3 sequence: CAISESEGTQPQHF. CDR3 DNA sequence: TGTGCCATCAGTGAGTCCGAGGGGACTCAGCCCCAGCATTTT.

The V call is TRBV18, the J call TRBJ1-1; the D is unclear. The germline V gene has CDR1 KGHSH and CDR2 LQKENI. CDR3 length equals 14 residues. V was shortened by 3 bases and J by 1 base, with 9 bases between the two germline ends. Here the CDR3 reads CASSPRPPNTEAFF. The CDR3 nucleotides read TGTGCCAGCTCACCGCGACCCCCGAACACTGAAGCTTTCTTT. Full variable domain (missing parts from reference TRBV18 and TRBJ1-1): NAGVMQNPRHLVRRRGQEARLRCSPMKGHSHVYWYRQLPEEGLKFMVYLQKENIIDESGMPKERFSAEFPKEGPSILRIQQVVRGDSAAYFCASSPRPPNTEAFFGQGTRLTVV.

The chain couples TRBV24-1 to TRBJ2-1; perhaps TRBD1 as D (6 bases). The CDR3 runs 14 residues. Germline CDR1 KGHDR, CDR2 SFDVKD. V lost 4 bases and J lost 10, with 16 bases in between. CDR3 in amino acids: CATSDSLGAREQFF. CDR3 nucleotide sequence: TGTGCCACCAGTGACTCTCTGGGGGCTAGGGAGCAGTTCTTC.

This clonotype was counted a single time. This rearrangement joins TRBV4-2 to TRBJ1-2; D not certain. Per germline, CDR1 LGHNA and CDR2 YNFKEQ. V was cut by 0 bases and J by 3 bases, with 8 bases left in between. This CDR3 contains 14 residues. Here the CDR3 reads CASSQEEDYYGYTF. In nucleotides, the CDR3 is TGTGCCAGCAGCCAAGAGGAGGATTACTATGGCTACACCTTC.

In its sample, this clonotype was seen many times. J is TRBJ1-2 and V is TRBV11-2; tentative D call: TRBD1 (5 bases). With 5 bases removed from V and 2 bases from J, the gap between germline ends came to 15 bases. The CDR3 runs to 15 residues. The germline V gene encodes CDR1 SGHAT and CDR2 FQNNGV. Written as DNA, the CDR3 is TGTGCCAGCAGCCCAGGGACGGAACAAAACTATGGCTACACCTTC. Protein product: CASSPGTEQNYGYTF.

The chain joins TRBV19 to TRBJ2-2; D gene uncertain. The V and J ends lost 3 bases and 4 bases respectively, with 6 bases between them. CDR3 length: 13 amino acids. Germline lookup yields CDR1 LNHDA and CDR2 SQIVND (reference sequence). CDR3 loop: CASSMSSTGELFF. The CDR3 region has the DNA TGTGCCAGTAGTATGTCCAGCACCGGGGAGCTGTTTTTT.

The chain carries TRBV7-2 and TRBJ2-2; possibly TRBD1 for D (8 bases). The V gene lost 7 bases and the J gene lost 4 bases, with 13 bases spanning the gap. CDR1 is SGHTA and CDR2 is FQGNSA in the germline V gene. This CDR3 has 14 amino acids. The chain's CDR3 is CASIYRGGTGELFF. CDR3 DNA: TGTGCCAGCATTTACAGGGGGGGCACCGGGGAGCTGTTTTTT.

This clonotype was observed a handful of times. This chain uses TRBV3-1 with TRBJ2-3; 7 bases fit TRBD2. The CDR3 contains 16 residues. V was pared by 6 bases and J by 2 bases, with 11 bases of the junction left unmatched. Germline CDR1 LGHDT, CDR2 YNNKEL (reference sequence). CDR3 sequence: CASRQTASGFTDTQYF. The CDR3 DNA follows: TGTGCCAGCAGACAAACGGCTAGCGGCTTCACAGATACGCAGTATTTT.

This clonotype has just a few counts. This rearrangement joins TRBV27 to TRBJ2-2; D is possibly TRBD1 (5 bases). The length of the CDR3 is 18 residues. CDR1 MNHEY and CDR2 SMNVEV come from the germline V gene (reference sequence). V was clipped by 1 base and J by 1 base, with 16 bases between them. CDR3 sequence (DNA): TGTGCCAGCAGTTTATTTTTTGTGGGGCAGGGGAACACCGGGGAGCTGTTTTTT. Translated: CASSLFFVGQGNTGELFF.

In the case of this clonotype: A much bigger clone sits one base away, suggesting this may be a read error. The chain uses TRBV24-1 and TRBJ2-3; D unclear. V was shortened by 7 bases and J by 3 bases, with 16 bases between the two germline ends. The CDR3 covers 15 residues. The germline V gene encodes CDR1 KGHDR and CDR2 SFDVKD. The CDR3 bases are TGTGCCACCAGATACAGCTACAGAGTAACAGATACGCAGTATTTT. It is translated as CATRYSYRVTDTQYF.